What follows describes a single T cell receptor (beta chain). With a much larger clone just one base away, this may be a read error. TCRdb called the reads again in MiXCR, with one record for every CDR3 protein. Found here are 150,000 to 200,000 distinct CDR3 sequences, 28% of them singletons; the top ten hold under 35%. The data derive from a study of T cell repertoires in cytomegalovirus infection. Germline CDR1 and CDR2: SEHNR and FQNEAQ (reference sequence). The CDR3 extends over 14 amino acids. The sequencing input was PBMCs. The chain links TRBV7-9 to TRBJ1-2; tentative D call: TRBD1 (6 bases). This receptor was obtained from a human donor in good health (CMV status not recorded). Some clones in this sample may be carry-over from other donors' samples. The CDR3 region is CASSLTGPSYGYNF. In DNA form, the CDR3 reads TGTGCCAGCAGCTTAACAGGGCCGAGCTATGGCTACAACTTC. The whole variable domain, remainder taken from reference TRBV7-9 and TRBJ1-2, is DTGVSQNPRHKITKRGQNVTFRCDPISEHNRLYWYRQTLGQGPEFLTYFQNEAQLEKSRLLSDRFSAERPKGSFSTLEIQRTEQGDSAMYLCASSLTGPSYGYNFGSGTRLTVV.